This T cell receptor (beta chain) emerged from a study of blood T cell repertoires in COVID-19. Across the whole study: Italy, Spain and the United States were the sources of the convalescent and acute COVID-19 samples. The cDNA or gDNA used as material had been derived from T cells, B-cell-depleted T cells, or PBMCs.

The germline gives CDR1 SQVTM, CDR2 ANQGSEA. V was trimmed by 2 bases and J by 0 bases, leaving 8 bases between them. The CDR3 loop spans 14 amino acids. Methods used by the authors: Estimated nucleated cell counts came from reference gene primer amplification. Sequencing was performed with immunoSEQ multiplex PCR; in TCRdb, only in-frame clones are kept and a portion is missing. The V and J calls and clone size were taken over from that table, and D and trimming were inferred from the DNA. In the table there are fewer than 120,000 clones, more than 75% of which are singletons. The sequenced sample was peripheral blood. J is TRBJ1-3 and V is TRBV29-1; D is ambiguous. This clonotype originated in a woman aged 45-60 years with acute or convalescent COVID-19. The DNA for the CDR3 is TGCAGCGTTGAAAGTGGGAGCTCTGGAAACACCATATATTTT. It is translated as CSVESGSSGNTIYF.